The present T cell receptor beta chain was sequenced within a study of blood T cell repertoires in COVID-19. Study-level information: Donors in the United States, Italy and Spain gave samples during acute or convalescent COVID-19.

Germline CDR1 SNHLY, CDR2 FYNNEI. The CDR3 is made up of 16 amino acids. V lost 6 bases, J lost 7 bases, and 8 bases stayed unmatched. Original methodology: Reference gene primer amplification in the assay estimated nucleated cell counts. Data came from immunoSEQ multiplex PCR; TCRdb stores just in-frame clones and leaves some out. That table supplies the V and J calls and clone size; D and trimming were determined from the DNA. This table holds roughly 500,000 clones, 75% to 90% found once. This clone was observed a few times. J is TRBJ1-6 and V is TRBV2; 11 bases align to TRBD1. The TCR comes from a man aged 18 to 30 with COVID-19, enrolled during active disease. Sample: peripheral blood. The CDR3 is CASRRDRGFENSPLHF. Here the CDR3 DNA reads TGTGCCAGCAGAAGGGACAGGGGGTTTGAGAATTCACCCCTCCACTTT.